This T cell receptor beta chain was recorded in a study of T cells in Graves' hyperthyroidism and ophthalmopathy. General study findings and limits: Model predictions of ophthalmopathy came a median roughly 6.4 months before onset.

The germline gives CDR1 MDHEN, CDR2 SYDVKM. V gave up 2 bases and J gave up 0 bases, with 14 bases separating them. The CDR3 extends over 17 amino acids. This clonotype was counted many times. Its antigen is currently unknown. It was RNA transcripts that yielded the amplified TCR beta CDR3 regions. First-round RT-PCR of the TCR CDR3 relied on the HTBI primer set. TCRdb re-called the multiplex PCR reads through MiXCR, storing one row per CDR3 protein. The sample records 190,000 or so distinct CDR3 sequences, approximately 16% being singletons. This TCR was sampled from a man aged 35 to 55 with Graves' hyperthyroidism. Sequencing was carried out using blood. This chain uses TRBV28 with TRBJ1-5; perhaps TRBD1 as D (6 bases). CDR3 nucleotides: TGTGCCAGCAGTTTAAATAGGGGGACATATAGCAATCAGCCCCAGCATTTT. It is translated as CASSLNRGTYSNQPQHF.